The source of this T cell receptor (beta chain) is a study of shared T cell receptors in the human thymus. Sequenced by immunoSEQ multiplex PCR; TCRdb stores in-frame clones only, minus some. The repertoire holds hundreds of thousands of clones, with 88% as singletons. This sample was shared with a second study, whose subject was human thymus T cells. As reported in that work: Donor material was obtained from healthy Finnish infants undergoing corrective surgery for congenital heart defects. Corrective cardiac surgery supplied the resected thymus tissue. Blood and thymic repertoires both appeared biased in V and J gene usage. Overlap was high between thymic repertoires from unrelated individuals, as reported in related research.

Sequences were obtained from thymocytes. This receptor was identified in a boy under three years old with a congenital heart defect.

CDR3 coding DNA: TGTGCCAGCAGTCCCAACCGGACTAGCGGCACAGATACGCAGTATTTT. Protein product: CASSPNRTSGTDTQYF. The chain recombines TRBV27 with TRBJ2-3, with 9 bases lining up with TRBD2. The CDR3 runs 16 residues. CDR1 is MNHEY, CDR2 SMNVEV, per germline (reference sequence). J gave up 1 base and V 5 bases, and 7 bases lay outside the gene matches.